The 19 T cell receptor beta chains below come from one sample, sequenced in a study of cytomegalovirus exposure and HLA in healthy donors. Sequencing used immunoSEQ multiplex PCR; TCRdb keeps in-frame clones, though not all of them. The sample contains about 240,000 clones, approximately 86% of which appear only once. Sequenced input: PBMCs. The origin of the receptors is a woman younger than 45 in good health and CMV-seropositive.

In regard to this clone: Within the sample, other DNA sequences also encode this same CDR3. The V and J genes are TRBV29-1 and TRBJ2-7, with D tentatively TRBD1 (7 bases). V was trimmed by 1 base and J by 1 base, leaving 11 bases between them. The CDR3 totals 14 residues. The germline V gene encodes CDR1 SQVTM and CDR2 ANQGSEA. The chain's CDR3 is CSVEVAGGSYEQYF. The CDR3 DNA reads TGCAGCGTTGAAGTGGCAGGGGGGTCCTACGAGCAGTACTTC.

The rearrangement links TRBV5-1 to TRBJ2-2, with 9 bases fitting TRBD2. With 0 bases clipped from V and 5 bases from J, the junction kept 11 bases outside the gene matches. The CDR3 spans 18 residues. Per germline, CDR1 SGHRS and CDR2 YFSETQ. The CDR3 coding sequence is TGCGCCAGCAGCTTGGAGGGTAGCGGGAGTACAAGAACCGGGGAGCTGTTTTTT. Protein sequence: CASSLEGSGSTRTGELFF.

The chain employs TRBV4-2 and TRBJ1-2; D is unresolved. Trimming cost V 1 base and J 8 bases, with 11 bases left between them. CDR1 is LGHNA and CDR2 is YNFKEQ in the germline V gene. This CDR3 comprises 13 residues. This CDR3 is CASSQASRLGYTF. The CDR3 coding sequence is TGTGCCAGCAGCCAAGCATCCAGGCTGGGCTACACCTTC.

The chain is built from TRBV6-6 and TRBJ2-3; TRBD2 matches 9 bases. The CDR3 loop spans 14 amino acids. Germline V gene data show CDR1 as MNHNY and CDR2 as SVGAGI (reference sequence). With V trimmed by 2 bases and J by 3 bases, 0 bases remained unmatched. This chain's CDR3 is CASSYSGRTDTQYF. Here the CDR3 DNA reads TGTGCCAGCAGTTACAGCGGGAGGACAGATACGCAGTATTTT.

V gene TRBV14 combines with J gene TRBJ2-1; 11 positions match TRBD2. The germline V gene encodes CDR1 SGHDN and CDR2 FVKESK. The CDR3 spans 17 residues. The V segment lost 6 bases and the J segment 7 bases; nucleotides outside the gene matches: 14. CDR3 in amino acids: CASSLSLDTSGSNEQFF. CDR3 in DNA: TGTGCCAGCAGTCTCTCCCTGGACACTAGCGGGAGTAATGAGCAGTTCTTC.

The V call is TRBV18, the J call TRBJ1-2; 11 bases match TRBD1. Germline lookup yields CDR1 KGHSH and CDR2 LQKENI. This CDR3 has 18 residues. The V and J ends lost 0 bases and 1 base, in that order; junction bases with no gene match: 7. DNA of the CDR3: TGTGCCAGCTCACCACCGACTGGACAGGGGGCGCTTAACTATGGCTACACCTTC. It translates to CASSPPTGQGALNYGYTF.

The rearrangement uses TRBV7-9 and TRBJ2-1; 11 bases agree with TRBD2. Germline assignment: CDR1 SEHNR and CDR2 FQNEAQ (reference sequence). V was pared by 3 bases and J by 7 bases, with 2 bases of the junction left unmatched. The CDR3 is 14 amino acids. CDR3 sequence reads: CASSLTSGTNEQFF. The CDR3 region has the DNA TGTGCCAGCAGCTTGACTAGCGGGACTAATGAGCAGTTCTTC.

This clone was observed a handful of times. The CDR3 bases are TGTGCCAGCAGCACCAGGACAGGGGATAAAGACGAGCAGTACTTC. The encoded protein is CASSTRTGDKDEQYF. The chain uses TRBV5-4 and TRBJ2-7; TRBD1 matches 9 bases. Germline V gene lookup returns CDR1 SGHNT and CDR2 YYREEE (reference sequence). The CDR3 is made up of 15 amino acids. The ends lost 4 bases at V and 5 bases at J; junction bases unmatched: 10.

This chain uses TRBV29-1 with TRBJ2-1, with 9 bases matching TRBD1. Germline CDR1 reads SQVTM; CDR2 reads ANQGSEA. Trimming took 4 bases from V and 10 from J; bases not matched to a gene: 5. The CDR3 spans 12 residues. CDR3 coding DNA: TGCAGCGTTGGGACAGGGGCGGGGGAGCAGTTCTTC. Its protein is CSVGTGAGEQFF.

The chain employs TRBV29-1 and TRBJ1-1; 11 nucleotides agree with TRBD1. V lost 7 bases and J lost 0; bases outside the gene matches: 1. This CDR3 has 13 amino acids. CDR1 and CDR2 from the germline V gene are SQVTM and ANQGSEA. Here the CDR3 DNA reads TGCAGCGGGGGACAGGGGGTGAACACTGAAGCTTTCTTT. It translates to CSGGQGVNTEAFF.

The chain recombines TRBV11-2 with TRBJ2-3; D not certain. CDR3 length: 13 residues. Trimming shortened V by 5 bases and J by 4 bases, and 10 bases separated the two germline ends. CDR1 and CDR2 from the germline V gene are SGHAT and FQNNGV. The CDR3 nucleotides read TGTGCCAGCAGCCTCTCACTCGCAGATACGCAGTATTTT. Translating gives CASSLSLADTQYF.

The CDR3: CASSISAGQHGNTIYF. In DNA form, the CDR3 reads TGTGCCAGTAGTATTTCGGCAGGGCAGCATGGAAACACCATATATTTT. The chain links TRBV19 to TRBJ1-3, with D possibly being TRBD1 (5 bases). This CDR3 region has 16 residues. Germline-derived CDR1 and CDR2 are LNHDA and SQIVND (reference sequence). V was pared by 3 bases and J by 3 bases, with 15 bases between.

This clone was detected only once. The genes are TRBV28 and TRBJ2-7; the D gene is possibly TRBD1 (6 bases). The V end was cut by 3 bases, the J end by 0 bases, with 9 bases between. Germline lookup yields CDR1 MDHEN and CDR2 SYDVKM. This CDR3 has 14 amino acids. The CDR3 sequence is CASSFQGYSYEQYF. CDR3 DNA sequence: TGTGCCAGCAGTTTCCAGGGGTACTCCTACGAGCAGTACTTC.

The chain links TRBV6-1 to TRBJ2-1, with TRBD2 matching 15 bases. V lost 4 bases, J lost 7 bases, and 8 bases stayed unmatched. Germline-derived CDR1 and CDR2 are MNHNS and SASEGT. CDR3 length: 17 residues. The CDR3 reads CASSALGLAGGENEQFF. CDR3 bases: TGTGCCAGCAGTGCTCTAGGACTAGCGGGAGGGGAAAATGAGCAGTTCTTC.

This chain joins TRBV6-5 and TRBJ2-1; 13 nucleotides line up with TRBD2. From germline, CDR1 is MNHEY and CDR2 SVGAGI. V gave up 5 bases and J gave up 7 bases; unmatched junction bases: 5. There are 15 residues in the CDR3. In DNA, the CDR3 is TGTGCCAGCAGTCCGGGACTAGCGGGACTTAATGAGCAGTTCTTC. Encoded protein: CASSPGLAGLNEQFF.

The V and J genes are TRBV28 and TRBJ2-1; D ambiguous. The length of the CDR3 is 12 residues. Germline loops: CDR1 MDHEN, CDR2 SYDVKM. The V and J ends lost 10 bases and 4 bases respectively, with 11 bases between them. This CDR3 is CATLTPYNEQFF. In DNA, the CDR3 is TGTGCCACCTTGACACCTTACAATGAGCAGTTCTTC. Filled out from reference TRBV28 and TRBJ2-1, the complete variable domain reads DVKVTQSSRYLVKRTGEKVFLECVQDMDHENMFWYRQDPGLGLRLIYFSYDVKMKEKGDIPEGYSVSREKKERFSLILESASTNQTSMYLCATLTPYNEQFFGPGTRLTVL.

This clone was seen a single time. The CDR3 sequence is CASSPSRGLSNQPQHF. DNA of the CDR3: TGTGCCAGCAGCCCGTCCAGGGGCCTTAGCAATCAGCCCCAGCATTTT. The V gene is TRBV11-2, the J gene TRBJ1-5; a possible D gene is TRBD1 (6 bases). The V gene lost 5 bases and the J gene lost 0 bases, with 14 bases spanning the gap. This CDR3 region has 16 residues. Germline V gene sequence: CDR1 SGHAT, CDR2 FQNNGV.

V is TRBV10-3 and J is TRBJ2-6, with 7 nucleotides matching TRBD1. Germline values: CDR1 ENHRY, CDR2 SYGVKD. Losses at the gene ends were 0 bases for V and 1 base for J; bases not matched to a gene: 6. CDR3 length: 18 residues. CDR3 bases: TGTGCCATCAGTGAGTCCACAGGGGCTCCTTCTGGGGCCAACGTCCTGACTTTC. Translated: CAISESTGAPSGANVLTF.

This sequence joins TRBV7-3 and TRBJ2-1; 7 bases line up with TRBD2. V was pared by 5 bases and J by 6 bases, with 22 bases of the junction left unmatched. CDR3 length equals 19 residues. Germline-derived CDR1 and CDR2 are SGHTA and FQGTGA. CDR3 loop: CASSASSASGSPAFNEQFF. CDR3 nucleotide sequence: TGTGCCAGCAGCGCCAGTTCGGCTAGCGGTTCCCCCGCTTTCAATGAGCAGTTCTTC.